This entry describes one T cell receptor (beta chain). Described treatment: randomized to nivolumab then ipilimumab (arm A) or the reverse (arm B). None of the patients previously received DNA-damaging chemotherapy. Sorted cells were live CD3+CD8+, lacking CD19 and CD56, from PBMCs. These data come from a study of sequential checkpoint blockade in melanoma. Whole-study context: Arm A got nivolumab then ipilimumab; arm B the reverse, 1:1. After both sequences, patients received maintenance nivolumab.

Germline V gives CDR1 SEHNR, CDR2 FQNEAQ (reference sequence). The V end lost 4 bases, the J end lost 1 base, and 14 bases lay between the germline ends. The CDR3 totals 15 residues. Some clones are missing from TCRdb's copy, which holds only in-frame ones; the method was immunoSEQ multiplex PCR. The sample has under 25,000 clones; around 75% are singletons. The sample in question was CD8+ T cells sorted from blood (inferred from file names), obtained from a patient given nivolumab and ipilimumab in sequence. The chain links TRBV7-9 to TRBJ2-7; tentative D call: TRBD1 (6 bases). The sequence was collected from a human donor with melanoma. The CDR3 coding sequence is TGTGCCAGCAGCTCACCGGGACACCAGTCCTACGAGCAGTACTTC. It is translated as CASSSPGHQSYEQYF.